This TCR beta chain was sequenced for a study of shared clonotypes between healthy human individuals. General study points: Naive subsets, compared against memory subsets, generally had larger estimated richness values. Sequencing depth was expected to influence donor clonotype sharing. Limited genetic and exposure-history diversity came from having few donors.

CD8 cells regarded as naive lacked CD45RO, were positively chosen for CCR7, and omitted terminally differentiated effector memory CD45RA+ cells. A 200 ng quantity of DNA, roughly 30,000 T cell genomes, went into the sorted-subset replicate PCRs. Sequencing used immunoSEQ multiplex PCR; TCRdb keeps in-frame clones, though not all of them. The profile shows 600,000 or so clones, nearly 98% of them singletons. V gave up 2 bases and J gave up 3 bases; unmatched junction bases: 0. CDR1 and CDR2 from the germline V gene are SGHDT and YYEEEE. The CDR3 length is 13 residues. Turning to this clone: The antigen is unknown.

The sample was naive CD8+ T cells sorted from blood. This receptor was obtained from a man aged 25 to 40 in good health. The chain employs TRBV5-6 and TRBJ1-2; 8 nucleotides match TRBD1. CDR3 in DNA: TGTGCCAGCAGCTTACAGGGGGACTATGGCTACACCTTC. Amino acid sequence: CASSLQGDYGYTF.